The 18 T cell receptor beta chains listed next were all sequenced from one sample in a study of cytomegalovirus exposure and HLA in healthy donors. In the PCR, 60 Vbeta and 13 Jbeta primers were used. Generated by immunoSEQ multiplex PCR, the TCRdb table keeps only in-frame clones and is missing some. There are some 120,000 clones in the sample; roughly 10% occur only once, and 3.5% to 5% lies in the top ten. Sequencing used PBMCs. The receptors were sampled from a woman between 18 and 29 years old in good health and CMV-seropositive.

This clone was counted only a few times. The CDR3 loop is CASMRTNYGYTF. The DNA for the CDR3 is TGTGCCAGCATGAGGACTAACTATGGCTACACCTTC. V gene TRBV28 combines with J gene TRBJ1-2; D is unresolved. Between the trimmed V and J ends, which lost 7 bases and 0 bases, there was a span of 6 bases. The CDR3 is 12 amino acids. Per the germline V gene, CDR1 is MDHEN and CDR2 is SYDVKM.

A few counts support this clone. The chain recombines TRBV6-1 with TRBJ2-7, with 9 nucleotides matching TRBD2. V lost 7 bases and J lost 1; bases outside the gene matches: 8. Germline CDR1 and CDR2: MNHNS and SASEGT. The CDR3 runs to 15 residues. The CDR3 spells CASTGGSGRSYEQYF. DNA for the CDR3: TGTGCCAGCACCGGGGGGAGCGGGAGGTCCTACGAGCAGTACTTC.

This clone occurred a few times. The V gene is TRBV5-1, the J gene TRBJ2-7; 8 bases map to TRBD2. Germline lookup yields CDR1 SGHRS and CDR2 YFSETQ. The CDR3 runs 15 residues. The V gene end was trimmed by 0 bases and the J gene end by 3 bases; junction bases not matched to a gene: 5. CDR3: CASSLVTSGYYEQYF. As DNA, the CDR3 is TGCGCCAGCAGCTTGGTCACTAGCGGATACTACGAGCAGTACTTC.

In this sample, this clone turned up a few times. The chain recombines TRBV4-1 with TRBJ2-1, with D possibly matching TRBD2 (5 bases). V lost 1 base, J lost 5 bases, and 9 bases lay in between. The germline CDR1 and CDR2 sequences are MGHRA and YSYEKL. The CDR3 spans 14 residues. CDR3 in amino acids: CASSQASRDNEQFF. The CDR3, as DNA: TGCGCCAGCAGCCAAGCGTCGAGGGACAATGAGCAGTTCTTC.

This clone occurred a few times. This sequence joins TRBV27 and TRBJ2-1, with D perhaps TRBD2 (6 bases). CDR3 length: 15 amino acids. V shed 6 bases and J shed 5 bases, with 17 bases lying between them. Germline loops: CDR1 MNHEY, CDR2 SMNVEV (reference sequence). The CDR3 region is CASRSGTHADNEQFF. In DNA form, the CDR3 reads TGTGCCAGCAGGTCCGGGACTCACGCGGACAATGAGCAGTTCTTC.

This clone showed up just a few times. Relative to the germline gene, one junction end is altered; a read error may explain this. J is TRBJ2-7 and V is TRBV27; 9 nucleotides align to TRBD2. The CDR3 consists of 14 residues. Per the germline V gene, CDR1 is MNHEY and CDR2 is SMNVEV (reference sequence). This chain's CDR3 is CASGFAGGGYEQYF. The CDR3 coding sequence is TGTGCCAGCGGTTTCGCGGGAGGGGGTTACGAGCAGTACTTC.

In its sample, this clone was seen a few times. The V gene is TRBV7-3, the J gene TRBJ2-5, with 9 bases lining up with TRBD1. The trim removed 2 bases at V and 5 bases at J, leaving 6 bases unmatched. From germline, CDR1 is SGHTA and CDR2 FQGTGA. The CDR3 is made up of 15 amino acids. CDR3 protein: CASSLGDRAYETQYF. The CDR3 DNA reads TGTGCCAGCAGCTTAGGGGACAGGGCTTACGAGACCCAGTACTTC.

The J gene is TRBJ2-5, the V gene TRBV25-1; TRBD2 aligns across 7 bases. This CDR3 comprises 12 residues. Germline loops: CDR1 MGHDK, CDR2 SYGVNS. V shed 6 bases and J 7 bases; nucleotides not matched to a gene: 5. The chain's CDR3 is CASRLGGWTQYF. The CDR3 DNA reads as TGTGCCAGCAGACTGGGGGGGTGGACCCAGTACTTC.

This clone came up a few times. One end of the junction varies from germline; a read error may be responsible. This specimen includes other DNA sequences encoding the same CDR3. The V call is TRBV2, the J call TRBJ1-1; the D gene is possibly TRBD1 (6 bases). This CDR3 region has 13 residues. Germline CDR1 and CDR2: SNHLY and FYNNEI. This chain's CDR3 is CASSATGNTEAFF. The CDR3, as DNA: TGCGCCAGCAGTGCGACAGGGAACACTGAAGCTTTCTTT.

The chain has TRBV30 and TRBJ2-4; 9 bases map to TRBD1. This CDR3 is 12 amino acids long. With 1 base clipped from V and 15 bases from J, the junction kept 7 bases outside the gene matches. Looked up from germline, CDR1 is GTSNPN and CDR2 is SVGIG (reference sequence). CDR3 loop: CAWSGGGQGRYF. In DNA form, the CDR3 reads TGTGCCTGGAGTGGTGGAGGACAGGGGAGGTACTTC.

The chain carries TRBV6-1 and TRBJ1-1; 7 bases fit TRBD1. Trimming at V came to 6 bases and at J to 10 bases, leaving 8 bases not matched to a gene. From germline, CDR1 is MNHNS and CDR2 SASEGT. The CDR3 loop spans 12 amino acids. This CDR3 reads CASREGAWGAFF. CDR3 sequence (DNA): TGTGCCAGCAGGGAGGGGGCTTGGGGAGCTTTCTTT.

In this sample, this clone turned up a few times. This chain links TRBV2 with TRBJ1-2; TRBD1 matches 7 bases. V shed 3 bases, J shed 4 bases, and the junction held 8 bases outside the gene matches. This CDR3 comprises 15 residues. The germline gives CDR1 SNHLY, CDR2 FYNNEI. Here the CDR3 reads CASSEEGAPVYGYTF. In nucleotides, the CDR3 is TGTGCCAGCAGTGAGGAGGGGGCTCCAGTCTATGGCTACACCTTC.

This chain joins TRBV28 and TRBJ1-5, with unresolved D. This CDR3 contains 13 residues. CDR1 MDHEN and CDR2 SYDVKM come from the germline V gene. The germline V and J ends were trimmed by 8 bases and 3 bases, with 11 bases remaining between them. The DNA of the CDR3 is TGTGCCAGCTGTTCCTTTAACAATCAGCCCCAGCATTTT. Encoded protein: CASCSFNNQPQHF.

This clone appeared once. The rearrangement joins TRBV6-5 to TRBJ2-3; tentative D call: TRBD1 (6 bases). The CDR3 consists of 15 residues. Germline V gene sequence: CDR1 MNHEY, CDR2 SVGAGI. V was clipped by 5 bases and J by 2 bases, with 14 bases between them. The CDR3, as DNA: TGTGCCAGCAGTGCCGATTGGGGGCTCACAGATACGCAGTATTTT. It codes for CASSADWGLTDTQYF.

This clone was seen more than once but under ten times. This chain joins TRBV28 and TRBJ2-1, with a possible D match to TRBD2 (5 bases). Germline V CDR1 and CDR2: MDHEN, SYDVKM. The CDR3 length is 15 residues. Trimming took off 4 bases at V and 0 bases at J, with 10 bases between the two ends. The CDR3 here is CASSSAVSSYNEQFF. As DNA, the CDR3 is TGTGCCAGCAGTTCAGCGGTCAGCTCCTACAATGAGCAGTTCTTC. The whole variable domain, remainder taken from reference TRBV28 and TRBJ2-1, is DVKVTQSSRYLVKRTGEKVFLECVQDMDHENMFWYRQDPGLGLRLIYFSYDVKMKEKGDIPEGYSVSREKKERFSLILESASTNQTSMYLCASSSAVSSYNEQFFGPGTRLTVL.

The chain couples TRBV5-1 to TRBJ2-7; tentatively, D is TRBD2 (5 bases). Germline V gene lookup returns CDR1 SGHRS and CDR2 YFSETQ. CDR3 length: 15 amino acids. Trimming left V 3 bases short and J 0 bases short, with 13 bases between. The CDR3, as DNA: TGCGCCAGCAGCTACTTTGGTGGGAGCTCCTACGAGCAGTACTTC. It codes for CASSYFGGSSYEQYF.

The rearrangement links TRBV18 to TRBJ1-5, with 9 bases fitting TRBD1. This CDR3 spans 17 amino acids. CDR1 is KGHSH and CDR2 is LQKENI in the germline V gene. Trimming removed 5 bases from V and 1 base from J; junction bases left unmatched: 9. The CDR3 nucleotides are TGTGCCAGCTCAGGGACCGGGACAGGGCCAAGCAATCAGCCCCAGCATTTT. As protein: CASSGTGTGPSNQPQHF.

CDR3 nucleotides: TGTGCCAGCAGTTTCACGGCAGGAAATAATGAAAAACTGTTTTTT. This encodes CASSFTAGNNEKLFF. This chain links TRBV28 with TRBJ1-4; D is undetermined. The CDR3 has 15 amino acids. Trimming cost V 3 bases and J 4 bases, with 12 bases left between them. CDR1 and CDR2 from the germline V gene are MDHEN and SYDVKM.